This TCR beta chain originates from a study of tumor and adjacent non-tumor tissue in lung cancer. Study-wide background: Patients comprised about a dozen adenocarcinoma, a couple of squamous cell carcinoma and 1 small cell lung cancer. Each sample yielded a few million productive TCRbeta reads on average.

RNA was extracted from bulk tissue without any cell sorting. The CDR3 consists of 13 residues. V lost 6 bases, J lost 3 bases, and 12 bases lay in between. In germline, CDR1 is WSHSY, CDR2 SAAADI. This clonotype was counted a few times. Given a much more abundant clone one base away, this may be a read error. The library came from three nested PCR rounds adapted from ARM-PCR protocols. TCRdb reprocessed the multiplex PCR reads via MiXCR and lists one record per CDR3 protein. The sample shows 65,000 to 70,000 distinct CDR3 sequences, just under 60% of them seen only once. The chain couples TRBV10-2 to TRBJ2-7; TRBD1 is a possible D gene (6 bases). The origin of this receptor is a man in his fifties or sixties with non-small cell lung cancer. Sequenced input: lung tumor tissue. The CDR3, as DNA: TGCGCCAGCAGGGGACGGGACAACTACGAGCAGTACTTC. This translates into CASRGRDNYEQYF.